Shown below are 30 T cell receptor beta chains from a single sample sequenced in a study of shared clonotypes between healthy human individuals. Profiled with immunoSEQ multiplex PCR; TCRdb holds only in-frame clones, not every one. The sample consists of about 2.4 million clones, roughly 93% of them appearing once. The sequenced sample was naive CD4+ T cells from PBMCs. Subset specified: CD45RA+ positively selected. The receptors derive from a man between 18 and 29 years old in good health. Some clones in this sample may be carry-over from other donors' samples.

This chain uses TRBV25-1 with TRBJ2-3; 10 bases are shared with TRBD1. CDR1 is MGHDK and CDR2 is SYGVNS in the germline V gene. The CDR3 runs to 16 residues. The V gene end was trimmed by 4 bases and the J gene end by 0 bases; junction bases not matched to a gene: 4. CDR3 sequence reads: CASSGDRGVSTDTQYF. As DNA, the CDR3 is TGTGCCAGCAGTGGGGACAGGGGAGTTAGCACAGATACGCAGTATTTT. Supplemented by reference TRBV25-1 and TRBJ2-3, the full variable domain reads EADIYQTPRYLVIGTGKKITLECSQTMGHDKMYWYQQDPGMELHLIHYSYGVNSTEKGDLSSESTVSRIRTEHFPLTLESARPSHTSQYLCASSGDRGVSTDTQYFGPGTRLTVL.

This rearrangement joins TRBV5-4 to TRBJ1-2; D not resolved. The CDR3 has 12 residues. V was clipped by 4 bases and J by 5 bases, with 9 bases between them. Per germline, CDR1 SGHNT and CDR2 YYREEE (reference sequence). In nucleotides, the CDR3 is TGTGCCAGCAGCCTCGGATGGTATGGCTACACCTTC. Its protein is CASSLGWYGYTF.

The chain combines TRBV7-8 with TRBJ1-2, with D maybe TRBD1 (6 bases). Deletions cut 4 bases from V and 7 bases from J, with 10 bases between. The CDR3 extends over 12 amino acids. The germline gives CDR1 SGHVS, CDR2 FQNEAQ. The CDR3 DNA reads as TGTGCCAGCAGCTCGAACAGGGTTGGCTACACCTTC. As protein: CASSSNRVGYTF. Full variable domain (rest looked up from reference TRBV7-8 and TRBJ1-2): GAGVSQSPRYKVAKRGQDVALRCDPISGHVSLFWYQQALGQGPEFLTYFQNEAQLDKSGLPSDRFFAERPEGSVSTLKIQRTQQEDSAVYLCASSSNRVGYTFGSGTRLTVV.

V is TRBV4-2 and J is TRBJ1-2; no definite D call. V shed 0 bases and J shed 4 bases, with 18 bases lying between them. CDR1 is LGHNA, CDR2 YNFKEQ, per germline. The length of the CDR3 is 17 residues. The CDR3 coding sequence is TGTGCCAGCAGCCAAGATCCAGACTGGAGCCGGGCCTATGGCTACACCTTC. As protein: CASSQDPDWSRAYGYTF.

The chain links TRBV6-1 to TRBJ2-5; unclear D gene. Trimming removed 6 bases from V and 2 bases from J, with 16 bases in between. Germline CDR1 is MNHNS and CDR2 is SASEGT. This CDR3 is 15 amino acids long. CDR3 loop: CASSNNPTLQETQYF. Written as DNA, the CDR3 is TGTGCCAGCAGCAACAACCCGACTTTGCAAGAGACCCAGTACTTC.

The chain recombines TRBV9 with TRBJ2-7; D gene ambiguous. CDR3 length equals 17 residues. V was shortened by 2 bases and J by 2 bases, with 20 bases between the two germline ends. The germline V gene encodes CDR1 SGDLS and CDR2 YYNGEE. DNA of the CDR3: TGTGCCAGCAGCGTGACCCCCGCGATGGGGTTGCCCTACGAGCAGTACTTC. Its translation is CASSVTPAMGLPYEQYF.

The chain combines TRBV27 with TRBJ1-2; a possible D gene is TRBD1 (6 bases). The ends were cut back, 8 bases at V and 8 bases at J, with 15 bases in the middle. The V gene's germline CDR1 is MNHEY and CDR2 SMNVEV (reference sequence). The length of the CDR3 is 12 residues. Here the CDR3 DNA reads TGTGCCAGCGGGGGAGGGGGGTACGGCTACACCTTC. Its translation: CASGGGGYGYTF.

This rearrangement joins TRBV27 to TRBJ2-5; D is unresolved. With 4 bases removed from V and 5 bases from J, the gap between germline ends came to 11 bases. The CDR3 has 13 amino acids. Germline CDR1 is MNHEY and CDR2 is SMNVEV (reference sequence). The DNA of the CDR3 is TGTGCCAGCAGTTCTGGGTTTCAGGAGACCCAGTACTTC. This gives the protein CASSSGFQETQYF.

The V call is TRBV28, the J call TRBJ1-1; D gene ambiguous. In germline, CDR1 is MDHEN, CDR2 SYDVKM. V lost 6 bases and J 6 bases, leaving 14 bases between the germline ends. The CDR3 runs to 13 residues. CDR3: CASSTKGRAEAFF. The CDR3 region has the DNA TGTGCCAGCAGCACCAAAGGGAGGGCTGAAGCTTTCTTT.

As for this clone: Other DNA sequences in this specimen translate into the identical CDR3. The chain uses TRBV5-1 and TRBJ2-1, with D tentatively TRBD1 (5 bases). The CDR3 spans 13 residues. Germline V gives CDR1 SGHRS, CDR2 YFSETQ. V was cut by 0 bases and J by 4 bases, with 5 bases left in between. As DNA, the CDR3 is TGCGCCAGCAGCTTGGACAGGTACAATGAGCAGTTCTTC. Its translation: CASSLDRYNEQFF.

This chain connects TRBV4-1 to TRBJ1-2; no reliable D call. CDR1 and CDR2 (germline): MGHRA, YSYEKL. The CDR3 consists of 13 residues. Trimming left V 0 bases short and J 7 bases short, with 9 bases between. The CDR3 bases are TGCGCCAGCAGCCAAGAGCAGTTGTCTGGCTACACCTTC. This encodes CASSQEQLSGYTF.

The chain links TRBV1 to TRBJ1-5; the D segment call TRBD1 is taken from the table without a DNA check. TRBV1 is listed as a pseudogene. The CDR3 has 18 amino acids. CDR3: CTSSHPGQGVSCNQPQHF. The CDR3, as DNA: TGCACCAGCAGCCACCCGGGACAGGGGGTTTCGTGCAATCAGCCCCAGCATTTT.

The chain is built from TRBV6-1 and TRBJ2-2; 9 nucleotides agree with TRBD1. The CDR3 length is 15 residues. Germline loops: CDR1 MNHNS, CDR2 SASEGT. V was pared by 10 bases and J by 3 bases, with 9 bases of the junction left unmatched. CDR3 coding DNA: TGTGCCACCACCGGGACAGGGTCCCACACCGGGGAGCTGTTTTTT. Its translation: CATTGTGSHTGELFF.

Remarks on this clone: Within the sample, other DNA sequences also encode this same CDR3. The CDR3 DNA sequence: TGTGCCAGCAGTTTTGGACAGCCCCAGCATTTT. Protein: CASSFGQPQHF. The rearrangement joins TRBV28 to TRBJ1-5; D is uncertain. In germline, CDR1 is MDHEN, CDR2 SYDVKM. The CDR3 has 11 amino acids. Trimming removed 3 bases from V and 7 bases from J, with 4 bases in between.

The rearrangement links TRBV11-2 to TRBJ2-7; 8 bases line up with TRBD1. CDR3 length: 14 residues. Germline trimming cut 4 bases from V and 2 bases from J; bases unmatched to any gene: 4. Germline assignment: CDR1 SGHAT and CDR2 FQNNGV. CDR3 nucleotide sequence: TGTGCCAGCAGCTACCGGACAGGGCCCTACGAGCAGTACTTC. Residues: CASSYRTGPYEQYF.

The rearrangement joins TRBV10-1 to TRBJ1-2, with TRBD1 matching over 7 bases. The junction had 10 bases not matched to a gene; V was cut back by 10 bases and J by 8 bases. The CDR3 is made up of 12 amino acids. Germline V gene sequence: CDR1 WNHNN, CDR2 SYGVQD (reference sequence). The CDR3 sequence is CATRQGSGGYTF. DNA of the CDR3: TGCGCCACCAGACAGGGAAGTGGGGGCTACACCTTC.

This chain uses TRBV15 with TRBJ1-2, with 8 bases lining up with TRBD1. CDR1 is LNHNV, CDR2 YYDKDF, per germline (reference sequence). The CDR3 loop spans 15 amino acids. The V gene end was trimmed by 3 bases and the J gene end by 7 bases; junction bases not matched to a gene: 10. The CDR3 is CATSSRDRTRSGYTF. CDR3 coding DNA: TGTGCCACCAGCAGTCGGGACAGGACAAGAAGTGGCTACACCTTC.

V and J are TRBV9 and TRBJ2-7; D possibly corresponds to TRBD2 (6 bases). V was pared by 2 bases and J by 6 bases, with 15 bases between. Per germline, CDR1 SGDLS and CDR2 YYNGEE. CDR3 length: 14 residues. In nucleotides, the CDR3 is TGTGCCAGCAGCGTCCAGGGAGGCTACGGCGAGCAGTACTTC. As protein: CASSVQGGYGEQYF.

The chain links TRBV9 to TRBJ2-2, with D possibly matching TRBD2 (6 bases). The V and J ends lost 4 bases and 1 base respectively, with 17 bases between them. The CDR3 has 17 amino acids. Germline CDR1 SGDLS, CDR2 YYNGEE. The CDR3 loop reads CASSFAAGLVNTGELFF. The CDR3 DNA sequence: TGTGCCAGCAGCTTCGCCGCGGGGCTAGTGAACACCGGGGAGCTGTTTTTT.

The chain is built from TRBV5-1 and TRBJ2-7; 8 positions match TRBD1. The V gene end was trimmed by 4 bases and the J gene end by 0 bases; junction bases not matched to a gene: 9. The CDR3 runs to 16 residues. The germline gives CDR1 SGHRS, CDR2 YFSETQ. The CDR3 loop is CASSGGQVLFSYEQYF. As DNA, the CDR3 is TGCGCCAGCAGCGGGGGACAGGTTCTTTTCTCCTACGAGCAGTACTTC.

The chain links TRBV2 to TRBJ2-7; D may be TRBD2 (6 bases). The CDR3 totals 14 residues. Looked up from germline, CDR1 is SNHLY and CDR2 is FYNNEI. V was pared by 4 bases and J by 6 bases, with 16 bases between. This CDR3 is CASSGTGTPSEQYF. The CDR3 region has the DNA TGTGCCAGCAGTGGAACCGGGACTCCCAGCGAGCAGTACTTC.

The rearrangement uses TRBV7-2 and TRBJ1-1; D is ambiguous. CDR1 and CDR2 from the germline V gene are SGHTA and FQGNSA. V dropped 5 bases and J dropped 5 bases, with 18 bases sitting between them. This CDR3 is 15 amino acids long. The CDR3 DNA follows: TGTGCCAGCAGCCGCGGGAGGAGAAGTAGGACTGAAGCTTTCTTT. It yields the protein CASSRGRRSRTEAFF.

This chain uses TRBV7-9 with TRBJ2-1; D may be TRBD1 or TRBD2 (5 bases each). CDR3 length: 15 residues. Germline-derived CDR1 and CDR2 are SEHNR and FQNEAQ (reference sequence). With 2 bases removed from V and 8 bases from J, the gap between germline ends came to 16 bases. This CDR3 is CASSLRQGRRDEQFF. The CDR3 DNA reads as TGTGCCAGCAGCTTAAGGCAGGGACGTCGGGATGAGCAGTTCTTC.

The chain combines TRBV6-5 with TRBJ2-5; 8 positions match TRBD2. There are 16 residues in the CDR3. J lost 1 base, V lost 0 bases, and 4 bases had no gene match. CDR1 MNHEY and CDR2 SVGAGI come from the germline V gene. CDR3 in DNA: TGTGCCAGCAGTTACTCGTTAACTAGCGGCCAAGAGACCCAGTACTTC. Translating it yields CASSYSLTSGQETQYF.

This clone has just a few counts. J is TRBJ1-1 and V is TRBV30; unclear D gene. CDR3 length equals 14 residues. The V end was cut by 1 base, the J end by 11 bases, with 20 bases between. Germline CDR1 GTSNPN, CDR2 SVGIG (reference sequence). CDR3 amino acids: CAWSGPQSSGVAFF. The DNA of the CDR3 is TGTGCCTGGAGTGGACCCCAATCGTCGGGAGTGGCTTTCTTT.

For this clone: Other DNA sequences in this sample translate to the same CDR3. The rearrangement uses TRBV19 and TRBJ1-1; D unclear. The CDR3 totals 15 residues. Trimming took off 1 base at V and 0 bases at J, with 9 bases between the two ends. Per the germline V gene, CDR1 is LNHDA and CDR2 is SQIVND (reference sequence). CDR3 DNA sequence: TGTGCCAGTAGTATAGTGGCTGGGATGAACACTGAAGCTTTCTTT. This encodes CASSIVAGMNTEAFF.

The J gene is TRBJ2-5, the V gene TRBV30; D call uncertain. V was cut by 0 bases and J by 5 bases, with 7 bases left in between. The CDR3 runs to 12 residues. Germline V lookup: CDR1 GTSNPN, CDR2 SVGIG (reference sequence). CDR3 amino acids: CAWSVRQETQYF. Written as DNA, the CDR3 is TGTGCCTGGAGTGTACGCCAGGAGACCCAGTACTTC.

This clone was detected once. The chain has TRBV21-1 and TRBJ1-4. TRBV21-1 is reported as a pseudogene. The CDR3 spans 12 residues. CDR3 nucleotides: TGTGCCACCCCCGGCCGGAATGAAAAACTGTTTTTT. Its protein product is CATPGRNEKLFF.

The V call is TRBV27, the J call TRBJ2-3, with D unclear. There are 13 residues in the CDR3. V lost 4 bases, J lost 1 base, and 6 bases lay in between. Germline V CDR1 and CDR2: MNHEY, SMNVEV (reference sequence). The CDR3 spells CASSSVGTDTQYF. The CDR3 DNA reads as TGTGCCAGCAGTTCCGTGGGCACAGATACGCAGTATTTT.

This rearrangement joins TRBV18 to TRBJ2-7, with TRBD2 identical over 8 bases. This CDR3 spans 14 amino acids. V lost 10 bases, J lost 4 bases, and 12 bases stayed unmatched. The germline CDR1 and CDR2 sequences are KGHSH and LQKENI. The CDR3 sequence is CATTPGLVSYEQYF. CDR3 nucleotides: TGTGCCACCACCCCGGGACTAGTGTCTTACGAGCAGTACTTC.